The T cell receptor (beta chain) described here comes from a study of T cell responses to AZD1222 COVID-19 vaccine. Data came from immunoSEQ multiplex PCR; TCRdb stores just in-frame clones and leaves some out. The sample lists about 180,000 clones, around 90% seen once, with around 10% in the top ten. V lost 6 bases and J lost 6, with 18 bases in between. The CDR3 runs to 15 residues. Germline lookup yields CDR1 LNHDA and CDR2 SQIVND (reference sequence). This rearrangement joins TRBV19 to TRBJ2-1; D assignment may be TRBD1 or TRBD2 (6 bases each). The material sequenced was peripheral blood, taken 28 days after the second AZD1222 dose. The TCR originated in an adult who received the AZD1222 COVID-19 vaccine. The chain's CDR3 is CASRTIGGPPNEQFF. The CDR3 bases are TGTGCCAGTAGGACGATTGGGGGGCCCCCCAATGAGCAGTTCTTC.